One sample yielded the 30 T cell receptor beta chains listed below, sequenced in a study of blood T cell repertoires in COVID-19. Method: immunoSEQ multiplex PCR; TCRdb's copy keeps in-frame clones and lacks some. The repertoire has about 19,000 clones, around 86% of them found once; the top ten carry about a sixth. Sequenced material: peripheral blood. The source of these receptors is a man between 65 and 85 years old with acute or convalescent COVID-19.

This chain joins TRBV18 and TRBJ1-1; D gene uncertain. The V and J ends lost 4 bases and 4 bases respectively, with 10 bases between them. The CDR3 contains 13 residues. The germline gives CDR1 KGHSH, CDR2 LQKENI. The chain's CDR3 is CASSQEGGTEAFF. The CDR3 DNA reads TGTGCCAGCTCACAGGAGGGAGGCACTGAAGCTTTCTTT.

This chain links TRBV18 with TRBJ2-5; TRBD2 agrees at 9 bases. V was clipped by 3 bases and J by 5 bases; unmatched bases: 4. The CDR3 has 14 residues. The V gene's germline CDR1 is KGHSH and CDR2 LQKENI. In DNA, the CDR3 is TGTGCCAGCTCACCGGGACTAGCTGCGGAGACCCAGTACTTC. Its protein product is CASSPGLAAETQYF. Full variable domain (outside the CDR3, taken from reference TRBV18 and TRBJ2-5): NAGVMQNPRHLVRRRGQEARLRCSPMKGHSHVYWYRQLPEEGLKFMVYLQKENIIDESGMPKERFSAEFPKEGPSILRIQQVVRGDSAAYFCASSPGLAAETQYFGPGTRLLVL.

The CDR3 is CSASQSDKSQETQYF. CDR3 coding DNA: TGCAGTGCTAGTCAATCGGACAAGTCACAAGAGACCCAGTACTTC. The chain links TRBV20-1 to TRBJ2-5; tentative D call: TRBD1 (5 bases). The CDR3 covers 15 residues. V lost 3 bases, J lost 2 bases, and 16 bases lay in between. CDR1 and CDR2 from the germline V gene are DFQATT and SNEGSKA (reference sequence).

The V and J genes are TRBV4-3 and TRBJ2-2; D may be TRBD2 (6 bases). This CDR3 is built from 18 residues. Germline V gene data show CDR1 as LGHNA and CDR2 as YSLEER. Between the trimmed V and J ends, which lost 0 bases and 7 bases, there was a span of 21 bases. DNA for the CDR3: TGCGCCAGCAGCCAAGAGCTGATAGCGGAACTGAATGTCGGGGAGCTGTTTTTT. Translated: CASSQELIAELNVGELFF.

CDR3 in amino acids: CASSLAQGYYGYTF. In DNA form, the CDR3 reads TGTGCCAGCAGCTTGGCCCAGGGATACTATGGCTACACCTTC. The V call is TRBV5-6, the J call TRBJ1-2; possible D gene TRBD1, 5 bases. Trimming removed 0 bases from V and 3 bases from J, with 9 bases in between. Germline CDR1 reads SGHDT; CDR2 reads YYEEEE. The CDR3 extends over 14 amino acids. The whole variable domain, filled in from reference TRBV5-6 and TRBJ1-2, reads DAGVTQSPTHLIKTRGQQVTLRCSPKSGHDTVSWYQQALGQGPQFIFQYYEEEERQRGNFPDRFSGHQFPNYSSELNVNALLLGDSALYLCASSLAQGYYGYTFGSGTRLTVV.

The DNA for the CDR3 is TGCGCCAGCAGGCGTGGGCGGGAAGAGACCCAGTACTTC. This encodes CASRRGREETQYF. The chain links TRBV5-1 to TRBJ2-5; a possible D gene is TRBD2 (5 bases). This CDR3 comprises 13 residues. Trimming stripped 5 bases from V and 3 bases from J, with 11 bases between. Per germline, CDR1 SGHRS and CDR2 YFSETQ.

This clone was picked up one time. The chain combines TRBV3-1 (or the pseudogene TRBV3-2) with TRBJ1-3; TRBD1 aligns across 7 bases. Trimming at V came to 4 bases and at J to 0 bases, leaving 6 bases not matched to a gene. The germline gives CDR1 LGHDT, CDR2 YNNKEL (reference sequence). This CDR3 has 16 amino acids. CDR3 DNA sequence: TGTGCCAGCAGCCTATGGACAGGCCACTCTGGAAACACCATATATTTT. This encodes CASSLWTGHSGNTIYF.

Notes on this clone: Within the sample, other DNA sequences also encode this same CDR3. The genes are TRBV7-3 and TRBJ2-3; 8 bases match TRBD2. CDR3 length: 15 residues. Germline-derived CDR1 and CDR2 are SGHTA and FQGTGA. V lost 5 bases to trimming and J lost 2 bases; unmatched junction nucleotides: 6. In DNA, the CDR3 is TGTGCCAGCAGCCTAGGACTAGCCTACACAGATACGCAGTATTTT. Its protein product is CASSLGLAYTDTQYF.

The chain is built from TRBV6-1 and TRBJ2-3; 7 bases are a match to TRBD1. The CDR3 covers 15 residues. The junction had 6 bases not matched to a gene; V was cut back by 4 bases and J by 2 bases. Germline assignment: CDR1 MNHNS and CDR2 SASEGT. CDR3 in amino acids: CASSATGRFTDTQYF. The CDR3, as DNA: TGTGCCAGCAGTGCGACAGGGCGTTTCACAGATACGCAGTATTTT.

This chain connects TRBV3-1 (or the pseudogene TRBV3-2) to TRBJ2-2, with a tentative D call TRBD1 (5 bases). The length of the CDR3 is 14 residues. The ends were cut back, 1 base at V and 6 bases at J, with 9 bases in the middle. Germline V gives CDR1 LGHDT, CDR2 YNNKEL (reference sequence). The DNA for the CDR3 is TGTGCCAGCAGCCAAGGGGGCTTGGCCGGGGAGCTGTTTTTT. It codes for CASSQGGLAGELFF.

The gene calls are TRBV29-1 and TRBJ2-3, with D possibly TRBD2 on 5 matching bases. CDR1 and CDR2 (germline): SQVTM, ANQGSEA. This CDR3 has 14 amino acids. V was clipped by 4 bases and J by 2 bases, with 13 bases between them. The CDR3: CSVGLASPTDTQYF. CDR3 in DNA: TGCAGCGTTGGTTTAGCGAGCCCCACAGATACGCAGTATTTT.

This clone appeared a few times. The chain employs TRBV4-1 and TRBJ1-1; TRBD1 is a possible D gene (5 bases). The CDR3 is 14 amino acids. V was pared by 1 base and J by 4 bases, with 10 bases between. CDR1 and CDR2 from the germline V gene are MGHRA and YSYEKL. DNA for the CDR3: TGCGCCAGCAGCCAAGGGACATTTGGCACTGAAGCTTTCTTT. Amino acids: CASSQGTFGTEAFF.

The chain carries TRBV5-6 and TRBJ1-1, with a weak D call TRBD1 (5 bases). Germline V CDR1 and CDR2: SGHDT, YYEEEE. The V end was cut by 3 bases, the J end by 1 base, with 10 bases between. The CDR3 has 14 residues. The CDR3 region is CASSSLGGNTEAFF. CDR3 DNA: TGTGCCAGCAGCTCCCTGGGGGGGAACACTGAAGCTTTCTTT.

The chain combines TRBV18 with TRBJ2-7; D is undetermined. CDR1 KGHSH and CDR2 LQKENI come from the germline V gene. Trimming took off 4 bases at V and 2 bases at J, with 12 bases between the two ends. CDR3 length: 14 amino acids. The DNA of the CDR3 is TGTGCCAGCTCACTGAACCAAGTAGCCTACGAGCAGTACTTC. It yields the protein CASSLNQVAYEQYF. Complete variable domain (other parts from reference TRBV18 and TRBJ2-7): NAGVMQNPRHLVRRRGQEARLRCSPMKGHSHVYWYRQLPEEGLKFMVYLQKENIIDESGMPKERFSAEFPKEGPSILRIQQVVRGDSAAYFCASSLNQVAYEQYFGPGTRLTVT.

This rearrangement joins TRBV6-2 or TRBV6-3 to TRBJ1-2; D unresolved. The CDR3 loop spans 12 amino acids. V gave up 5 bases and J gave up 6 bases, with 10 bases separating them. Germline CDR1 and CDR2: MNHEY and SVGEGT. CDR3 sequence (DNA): TGTGCCAGCAGTAGACACGCCGATGGCTACACCTTC. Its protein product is CASSRHADGYTF.

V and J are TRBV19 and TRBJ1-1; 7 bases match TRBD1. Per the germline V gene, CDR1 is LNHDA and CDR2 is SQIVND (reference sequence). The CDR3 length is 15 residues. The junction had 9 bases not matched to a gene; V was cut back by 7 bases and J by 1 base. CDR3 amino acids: CASTQGLSPNTEAFF. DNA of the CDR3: TGTGCCAGTACACAGGGGCTCTCCCCGAACACTGAAGCTTTCTTT. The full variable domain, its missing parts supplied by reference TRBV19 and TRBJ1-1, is DGGITQSPKYLFRKEGQNVTLSCEQNLNHDAMYWYRQDPGQGLRLIYYSQIVNDFQKGDIAEGYSVSREKKESFPLTVTSAQKNPTAFYLCASTQGLSPNTEAFFGQGTRLTVV.

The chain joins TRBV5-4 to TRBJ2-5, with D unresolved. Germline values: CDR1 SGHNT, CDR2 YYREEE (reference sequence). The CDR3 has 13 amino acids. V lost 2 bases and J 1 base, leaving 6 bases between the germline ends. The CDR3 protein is CASSFGGQETQYF. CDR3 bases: TGTGCCAGCAGCTTTGGCGGCCAAGAGACCCAGTACTTC.

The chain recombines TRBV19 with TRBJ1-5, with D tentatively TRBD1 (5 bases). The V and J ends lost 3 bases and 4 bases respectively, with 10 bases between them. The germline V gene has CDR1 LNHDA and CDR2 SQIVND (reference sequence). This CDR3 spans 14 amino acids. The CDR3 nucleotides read TGTGCCAGTAGTATTTTGGAGGGGAATCAGCCCCAGCATTTT. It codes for CASSILEGNQPQHF. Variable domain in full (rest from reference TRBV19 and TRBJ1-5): DGGITQSPKYLFRKEGQNVTLSCEQNLNHDAMYWYRQDPGQGLRLIYYSQIVNDFQKGDIAEGYSVSREKKESFPLTVTSAQKNPTAFYLCASSILEGNQPQHFGDGTRLSIL.

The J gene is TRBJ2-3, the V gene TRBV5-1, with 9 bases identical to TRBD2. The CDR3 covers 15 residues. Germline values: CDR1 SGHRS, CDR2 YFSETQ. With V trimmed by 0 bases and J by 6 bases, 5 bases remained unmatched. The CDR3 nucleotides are TGCGCCAGCAGCTTGGGAGCGGGAGGAGGGGATACGCAGTATTTT. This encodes CASSLGAGGGDTQYF. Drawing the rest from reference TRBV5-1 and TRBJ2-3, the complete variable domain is KAGVTQTPRYLIKTRGQQVTLSCSPISGHRSVSWYQQTPGQGLQFLFEYFSETQRNKGNFPGRFSGRQFSNSRSEMNVSTLELGDSALYLCASSLGAGGGDTQYFGPGTRLTVL.

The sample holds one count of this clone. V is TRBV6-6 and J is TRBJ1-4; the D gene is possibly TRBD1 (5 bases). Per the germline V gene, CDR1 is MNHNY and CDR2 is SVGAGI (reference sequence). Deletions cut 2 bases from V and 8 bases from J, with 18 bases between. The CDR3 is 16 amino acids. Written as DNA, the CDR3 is TGTGCCAGCAGTTACCGCGGGACGGTGGAGAAGGAAAAACTGTTTTTT. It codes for CASSYRGTVEKEKLFF.

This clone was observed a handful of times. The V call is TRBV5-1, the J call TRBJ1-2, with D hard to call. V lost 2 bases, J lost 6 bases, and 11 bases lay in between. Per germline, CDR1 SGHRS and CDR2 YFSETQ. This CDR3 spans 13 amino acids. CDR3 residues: CASSLDIRNGYTF. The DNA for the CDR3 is TGCGCCAGCAGCTTAGACATTAGAAATGGCTACACCTTC.

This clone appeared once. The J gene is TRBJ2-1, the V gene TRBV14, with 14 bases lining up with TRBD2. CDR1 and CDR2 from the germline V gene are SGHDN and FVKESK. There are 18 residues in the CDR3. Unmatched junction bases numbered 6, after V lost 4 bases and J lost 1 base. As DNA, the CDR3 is TGTGCCAGCAGCCCCGGGACTAGCGGGAGTAATTCCTACAATGAGCAGTTCTTC. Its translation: CASSPGTSGSNSYNEQFF.

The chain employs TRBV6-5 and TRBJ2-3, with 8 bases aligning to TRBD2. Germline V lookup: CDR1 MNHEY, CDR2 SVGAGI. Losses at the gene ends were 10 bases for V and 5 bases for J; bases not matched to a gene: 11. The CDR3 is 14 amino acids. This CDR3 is CATSPGRAVDTQYF. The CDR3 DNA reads TGTGCCACCTCCCCCGGGAGGGCGGTAGATACGCAGTATTTT.

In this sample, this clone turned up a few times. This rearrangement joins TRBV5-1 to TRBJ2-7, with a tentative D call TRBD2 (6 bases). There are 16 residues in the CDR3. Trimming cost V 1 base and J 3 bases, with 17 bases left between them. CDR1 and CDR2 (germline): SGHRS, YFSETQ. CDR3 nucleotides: TGCGCCAGCAGCTTGAACCCACCAGGACTAAACTACGAGCAGTACTTC. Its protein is CASSLNPPGLNYEQYF.

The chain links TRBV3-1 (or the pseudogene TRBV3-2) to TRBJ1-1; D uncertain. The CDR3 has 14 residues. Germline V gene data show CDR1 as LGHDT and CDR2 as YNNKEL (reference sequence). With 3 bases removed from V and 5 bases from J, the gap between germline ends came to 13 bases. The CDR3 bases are TGTGCCAGCAGCCATGCACCCGGAGGGACTGAAGCTTTCTTT. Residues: CASSHAPGGTEAFF.

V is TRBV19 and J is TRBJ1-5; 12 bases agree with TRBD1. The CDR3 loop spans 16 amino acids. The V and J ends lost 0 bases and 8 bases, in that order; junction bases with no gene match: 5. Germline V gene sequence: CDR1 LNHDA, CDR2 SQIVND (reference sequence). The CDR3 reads CASSIEGQGARKPQHF. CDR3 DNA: TGTGCCAGTAGTATAGAGGGACAGGGGGCAAGAAAGCCCCAGCATTTT. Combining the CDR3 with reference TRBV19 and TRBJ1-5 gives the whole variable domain DGGITQSPKYLFRKEGQNVTLSCEQNLNHDAMYWYRQDPGQGLRLIYYSQIVNDFQKGDIAEGYSVSREKKESFPLTVTSAQKNPTAFYLCASSIEGQGARKPQHFGDGTRLSIL.

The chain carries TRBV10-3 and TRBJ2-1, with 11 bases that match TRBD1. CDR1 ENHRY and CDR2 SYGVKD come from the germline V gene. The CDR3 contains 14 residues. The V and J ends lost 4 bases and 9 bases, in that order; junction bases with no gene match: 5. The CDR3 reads CAISGDRGTAEQFF. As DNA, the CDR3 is TGTGCCATCAGTGGGGACAGGGGGACGGCTGAGCAGTTCTTC.

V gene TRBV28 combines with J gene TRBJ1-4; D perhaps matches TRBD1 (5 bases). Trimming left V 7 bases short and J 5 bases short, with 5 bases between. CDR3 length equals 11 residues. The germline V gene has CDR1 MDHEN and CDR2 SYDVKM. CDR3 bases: TGTGCCAGCAACAGGAATGAAAAACTGTTTTTT. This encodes CASNRNEKLFF.

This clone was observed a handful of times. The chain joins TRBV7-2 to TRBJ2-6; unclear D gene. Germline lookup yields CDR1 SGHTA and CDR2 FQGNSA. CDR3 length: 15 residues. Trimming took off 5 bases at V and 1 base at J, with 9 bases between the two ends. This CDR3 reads CASSPFVSGANVLTF. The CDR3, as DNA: TGTGCCAGCAGCCCTTTCGTGTCTGGGGCCAACGTCCTGACTTTC.

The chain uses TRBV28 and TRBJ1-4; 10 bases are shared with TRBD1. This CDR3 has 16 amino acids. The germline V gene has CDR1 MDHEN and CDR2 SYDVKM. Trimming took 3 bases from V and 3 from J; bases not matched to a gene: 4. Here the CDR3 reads CASSFTGQGPNEKLFF. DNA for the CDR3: TGTGCCAGCAGTTTTACGGGACAGGGGCCTAATGAAAAACTGTTTTTT.